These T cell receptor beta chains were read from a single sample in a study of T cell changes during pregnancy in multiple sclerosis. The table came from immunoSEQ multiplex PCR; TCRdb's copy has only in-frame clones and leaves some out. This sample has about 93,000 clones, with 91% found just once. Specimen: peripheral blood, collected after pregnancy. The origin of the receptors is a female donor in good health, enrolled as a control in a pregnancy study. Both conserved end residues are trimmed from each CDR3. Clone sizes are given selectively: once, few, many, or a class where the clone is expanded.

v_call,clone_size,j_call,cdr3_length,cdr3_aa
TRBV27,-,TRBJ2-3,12,ASNSGGSTDTQY
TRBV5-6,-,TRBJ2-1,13,ASSFQSGNYDEQF
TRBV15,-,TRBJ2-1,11,ATSRDWGDGGV
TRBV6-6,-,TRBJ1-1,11,ASRVGRNTEAF
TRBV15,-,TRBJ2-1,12,ATRLTSAHNEQF
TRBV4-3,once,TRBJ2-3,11,ASSRSGTDTQY
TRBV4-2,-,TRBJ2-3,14,ASSQENGGSTDTQY
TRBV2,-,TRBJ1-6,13,ASSGTGASGSPLH
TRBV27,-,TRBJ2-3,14,ASSSPSSPSTDTQY
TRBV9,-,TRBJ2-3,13,ASSARGPVVDTQY
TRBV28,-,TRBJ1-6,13,ASRPPGQNNSPLH
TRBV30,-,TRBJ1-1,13,AWSGRQGASTEAF
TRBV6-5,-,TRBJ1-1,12,ASSPGLQNTEAF
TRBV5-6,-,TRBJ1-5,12,ASSRLGRGQPQH
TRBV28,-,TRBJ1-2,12,ASSPQGILGGYT